Sequencing of this TCR beta chain was carried out in a study of shared clonotypes between healthy human individuals. As for this clone: What it binds is not known.

Study-wide results and caveats: Clonotypes shared by all four donors outscored non-shared clonotypes in generation probability. Naive CD4 clonotypes were shared across several donors at around 5%. Represented genetic and exposure-history diversity was restricted by having few donors.

The V gene's germline CDR1 is SGHNT and CDR2 YYREEE (reference sequence). The CDR3 is 16 amino acids. The J segment lost 2 bases and the V segment lost 2 bases, leaving 5 bases of the junction unmatched. The protocol was immunoSEQ multiplex PCR, while the TCRdb copy is restricted to in-frame clones and leaves out a portion. The sample lists approximately 980,000 clones; about 80% were seen once. The sequenced sample was memory CD4+ T cells sorted from blood. Subset meaning: CD45RA-negative fraction. The V call is TRBV5-4, the J call TRBJ2-3; 10 bases fit TRBD1. This receptor was identified in a man aged 18 to 35 in good health. CDR3 bases: TGTGCCAGCAGCTTCGGGGACAGGGGCTTCACAGATACGCAGTATTTT. Translating it yields CASSFGDRGFTDTQYF.